These T cell receptor beta chains were read from a single sample in a study of T cell responses to AZD1222 COVID-19 vaccine. The data were produced by immunoSEQ multiplex PCR, yet TCRdb's version contains in-frame clones alone and is incomplete. There are some 180,000 clones in the sample; 85% to 95% occur only once, and roughly 1.3% lies in the top ten. The starting material was peripheral blood, obtained on day 0 of AZD1222 vaccination. These receptors were taken from an adult in good health. CDR3s include the opening cysteine and the closing phenylalanine or tryptophan. The D gene is left open where the match is weak. Clone size is stated in some rows and not others, as once, few, many or a class when expanded.

>13|TRBV27|NA|NA|TRBJ2-7
CASSPNPIYEQYF
TGTGCCAGCAGCCCAAACCCTATCTACGAGCAGTACTTC
>18|TRBV29-1|TRBD1|NA|TRBJ1-1
CSVEGRSSDRGHNTEAFF
TGCAGCGTTGAAGGACGATCGTCGGACAGGGGTCATAACACTGAAGCTTTCTTT
>15|TRBV28|NA|NA|TRBJ1-5
CASSLIPGAHQPQHF
TGTGCCAGCAGCTTGATTCCGGGGGCCCATCAGCCCCAGCATTTT
>12|TRBV5-1|NA|NA|TRBJ1-2
CASSDGLYGYTF
TGCGCCAGCAGCGACGGACTGTATGGCTACACCTTC
>14|TRBV3-1/TRBV3-2|NA|NA|TRBJ1-5
CASSLPGGGQPQHF
TGTGCCAGCAGCCTCCCCGGAGGGGGTCAGCCCCAGCATTTT
>15|TRBV7-6|NA|once|TRBJ1-1
CASSLEAGGRTEAFF
TGTGCCAGCAGCTTAGAGGCGGGGGGTCGAACTGAAGCTTTCTTT
>14|TRBV3-1/TRBV3-2|NA|once|TRBJ1-1
CASSQEWGKAEAFF
TGTGCCAGCAGCCAAGAGTGGGGTAAAGCTGAAGCTTTCTTT
>15|TRBV29-1|NA|NA|TRBJ1-2
CSALGGGADPYGYTF
TGCAGCGCTTTGGGTGGCGGCGCCGATCCCTATGGCTACACCTTC
>13|TRBV6-1|NA|once|TRBJ1-2
CASSDAGNYGYTF
TGTGCCAGCAGTGACGCAGGAAACTATGGCTACACCTTC
>13|TRBV30|NA|NA|TRBJ1-1
CAWKWGKNTEAFF
TGTGCCTGGAAGTGGGGGAAGAACACTGAAGCTTTCTTT
>14|TRBV5-4|TRBD1|NA|TRBJ1-2
CASSVDRGLYGYTF
TGTGCCAGCAGCGTAGACAGGGGACTCTATGGCTACACCTTC
>15|TRBV30|NA|NA|TRBJ1-5
CAWSQIGTRNQPQHF
TGTGCCTGGAGCCAGATCGGGACACGGAATCAGCCCCAGCATTTT
>14|TRBV3-1/TRBV3-2|NA|once|TRBJ1-2
CASSQDKGWYGYTF
TGTGCCAGCAGCCAAGACAAAGGGTGGTATGGCTACACCTTC
>16|TRBV27|NA|NA|TRBJ2-6
CASSFLRSSGANVLTF
TGTGCCAGCAGTTTCTTACGGAGCTCTGGGGCCAACGTCCTGACTTTC
>12|TRBV12-3/TRBV12-4|TRBD2|NA|TRBJ2-1
CASRAGGNEQFF
TGTGCCAGCAGAGCGGGGGGGAATGAGCAGTTCTTC
>14|TRBV5-4|NA|NA|TRBJ2-5
CASSREPYQETQYF
TGTGCCAGCTCGCGGGAACCGTACCAAGAGACCCAGTACTTC
>16|TRBV7-2|NA|NA|TRBJ1-1
CASSLIFVAYDTEAFF
TGTGCCAGCAGCTTAATCTTTGTAGCTTACGACACTGAAGCTTTCTTT
>14|TRBV27|NA|once|TRBJ1-2
CASRKGGTSYGYTF
TGTGCCAGCAGGAAAGGCGGGACAAGCTATGGCTACACCTTC
>14|TRBV28|NA|NA|TRBJ1-2
CASSPPMHLYGYTF
TGTGCCAGCAGTCCACCCATGCACCTCTATGGCTACACCTTC
>14|TRBV4-1|NA|few|TRBJ1-2
CASSRPDINYGYTF
TGCGCCAGCAGCCGCCCGGACATAAACTATGGCTACACCTTC
>12|TRBV12-3/TRBV12-4|NA|once|TRBJ1-5
CASSSPPEPQHF
TGTGCCAGCAGCTCTCCCCCGGAGCCCCAGCATTTT
>15|TRBV29-1|NA|NA|TRBJ2-3
CSVAWGASGTDTQYF
TGCAGCGTTGCGTGGGGGGCCTCAGGCACAGATACGCAGTATTTT
>15|TRBV9|NA|once|TRBJ2-2
CASSVESISAGELFF
TGTGCCAGCAGCGTAGAGAGTATATCAGCCGGGGAGCTGTTTTTT
>14|TRBV6-2/TRBV6-3|NA|once|TRBJ1-1
CASSSFLMNTEAFF
TGTGCCAGCAGTTCGTTTCTCATGAACACTGAAGCTTTCTTT
>12|TRBV12-3/TRBV12-4|NA|NA|TRBJ1-6
CASTRYNSPLHF
TGTGCCAGTACAAGATATAATTCACCCCTCCACTTT
>14|TRBV27|NA|NA|TRBJ2-7
CASSLSPVSYEQYF
TGTGCCAGCAGTTTATCCCCGGTCTCCTACGAGCAGTACTTC
>15|TRBV23-1|NA|once|TRBJ2-3
CASSRVPWSTDTQYF
TGCGCCAGCAGTCGGGTTCCCTGGAGCACAGATACGCAGTATTTT
>16|TRBV10-3|TRBD2|NA|TRBJ2-1
CAISEQLAGGYNEQFF
TGTGCCATCAGTGAGCAGCTAGCGGGGGGATACAATGAGCAGTTCTTC
>15|TRBV3-1/TRBV3-2|TRBD2|NA|TRBJ2-7
CASSQMASGVYEQYF
TGTGCCAGCAGCCAGATGGCTAGCGGGGTTTACGAGCAGTACTTC
>14|TRBV6-5|NA|NA|TRBJ2-7
CASKGTTTFDEQYF
TGTGCCAGCAAGGGGACAACTACGTTTGACGAGCAGTACTTC
>16|TRBV7-9|NA|NA|TRBJ2-7
CASSSSGTGSSYEQYF
TGTGCCAGCAGCTCGTCCGGGACGGGAAGCTCCTACGAGCAGTACTTC
>14|TRBV6-2/TRBV6-3|NA|NA|TRBJ1-1
CASSYSTTGTEAFF
TGTGCCAGCAGTTATTCCACGACCGGCACTGAAGCTTTCTTT
>11|TRBV3-1/TRBV3-2|NA|once|TRBJ2-2
CASTSTGELFF
TGTGCCAGCACCAGCACCGGGGAGCTGTTTTTT
>13|TRBV7-3|NA|once|TRBJ2-3
CASSFGRTDTQYF
TGCGCCAGCAGCTTCGGACGCACAGATACGCAGTATTTT
>12|TRBV7-9|NA|NA|TRBJ2-3
CAMRPSRDTQYF
TGTGCCATGCGACCCTCTAGGGATACGCAGTATTTT
>12|TRBV29-1|TRBD1|NA|TRBJ2-3
CSGTGDTDTQYF
TGCAGCGGAACAGGGGACACAGATACGCAGTATTTT
>16|TRBV5-1|NA|NA|TRBJ2-3
CASSSRGNPSTDTQYF
TGCGCCAGCAGCTCACGGGGGAACCCTAGCACAGATACGCAGTATTTT
>15|TRBV14|NA|NA|TRBJ1-3
CASSQAGQGRNTIYF
TGTGCCAGCAGCCAAGCTGGGCAGGGCCGAAACACCATATATTTT
>17|TRBV5-8|TRBD2|NA|TRBJ2-3
CASRPGLAGGRTDTQYF
TGTGCCAGCAGGCCGGGACTAGCGGGGGGCAGAACAGATACGCAGTATTTT
>16|TRBV6-2/TRBV6-3|NA|NA|TRBJ2-1
CASSYPERRTVNEQFF
TGTGCCAGCAGTTACCCTGAGCGGAGAACGGTCAATGAGCAGTTCTTC
>15|TRBV6-5|TRBD2|NA|TRBJ2-2
CASRGLAGSVRELFF
TGTGCCAGCAGGGGACTAGCGGGGTCGGTCCGGGAGCTGTTTTTT
>15|TRBV6-5|TRBD1|NA|TRBJ1-4
CASRRTGTGNEKLFF
TGTGCCAGCAGACGTACCGGGACAGGGAATGAAAAACTGTTTTTT
>14|TRBV27|NA|NA|TRBJ1-5
CASTPGGSNQPQHF
TGTGCCAGCACCCCGGGAGGGAGCAATCAGCCCCAGCATTTT
>16|TRBV7-8|NA|NA|TRBJ1-5
CASSLPGAYSNQPQHF
TGTGCCAGCAGCTTGCCAGGGGCATATAGCAATCAGCCCCAGCATTTT
>13|TRBV7-9|NA|NA|TRBJ1-3
CASRDGGKGTIYF
TGTGCCAGCAGGGACGGGGGAAAAGGCACCATATATTTT
>15|TRBV28|TRBD1|NA|TRBJ1-2
CASSTPGQGYYGYTF
TGTGCCAGCAGTACCCCGGGACAGGGGTACTATGGCTACACCTTC
>14|TRBV6-5|NA|NA|TRBJ2-1
CASSLGPPHHEQFF
TGTGCCAGCAGTCTCGGACCCCCGCATCATGAGCAGTTCTTC
>14|TRBV11-1|NA|NA|TRBJ1-1
CASSFNTLSTEAFF
TGTGCCAGCAGCTTCAACACACTGTCCACTGAAGCTTTCTTT
>16|TRBV19|TRBD1|NA|TRBJ1-1
CASSRTPGTGPTEAFF
TGTGCCAGTAGTAGGACTCCCGGGACAGGGCCCACTGAAGCTTTCTTT
>13|TRBV12-3/TRBV12-4|NA|NA|TRBJ1-1
CASSLVSQNKAFF
TGTGCCAGCAGTTTAGTATCACAGAATAAAGCTTTCTTT
>14|TRBV15|NA|NA|TRBJ1-4
CATSRGQMNEKLFF
TGTGCCACCAGCAGAGGACAGATGAATGAAAAACTGTTTTTT
>14|TRBV5-1|NA|NA|TRBJ1-4
CASSLQGGGEKLFF
TGCGCCAGCAGCTTACAGGGAGGCGGAGAAAAACTGTTTTTT
>12|TRBV19|NA|NA|TRBJ1-2
CASSARVYGYTF
TGTGCCAGTTCGGCAAGGGTATATGGCTACACCTTC
>17|TRBV6-1|NA|NA|TRBJ1-5
CASSGTLSGSVNQPQHF
TGTGCCAGCAGTGGGACCCTGAGTGGGTCGGTGAATCAGCCCCAGCATTTT
>15|TRBV6-5|TRBD2|NA|TRBJ2-3
CASSRTRSSTDTQYF
TGTGCCAGCAGTCGGACTAGGTCTAGCACAGATACGCAGTATTTT
>12|TRBV10-2|NA|NA|TRBJ2-7
CASSRGSYEQYF
TGCGCCAGCAGCCGGGGCTCCTACGAGCAGTACTTC
>15|TRBV18|TRBD2|NA|TRBJ2-1
CASSPLTSGNNEQFF
TGTGCCAGCTCACCGTTGACTAGCGGAAACAATGAGCAGTTCTTC
>15|TRBV18|NA|NA|TRBJ1-5
CASSPGGRGDQPQHF
TGTGCCAGCTCACCCGGAGGAAGGGGCGATCAGCCCCAGCATTTT
>15|TRBV4-2|NA|NA|TRBJ1-6
CASSQGTENNSPLHF
TGTGCCAGCAGCCAAGGCACAGAAAATAATTCACCCCTCCACTTT
>17|TRBV4-1|NA|NA|TRBJ1-6
CASSQDGGGGDNSPLHF
TGCGCCAGCAGCCAAGACGGCGGGGGAGGAGATAATTCACCCCTCCACTTT